The following is a T cell receptor (beta chain) sequence with its context. Its target is unknown. The data belong to a study of cytomegalovirus exposure and HLA in healthy donors. Study-wide points: In a later analysis, V- and J-gene trimming of beta chains associated with a DCLRE1C missense variant, replicated independently. TCR beta sequences reportedly predicted most subjects' HLA-A and HLA-B alleles accurately.

Donors consisted of healthy bone marrow donors. The CDR3 sequence is 16 residues long. Trimming removed 0 bases from V and 3 bases from J, with 13 bases in between. Germline assignment: CDR1 SGHDT and CDR2 YYEEEE. The PCR made use of 60 Vbeta and 13 Jbeta primers. In the original processing: Per a later analysis, the number of unique TCR beta chains was 75 million to 90 million, of which about 11 million were shared. Sequencing used immunoSEQ multiplex PCR; TCRdb keeps in-frame clones, though not all of them. Clone size and V and J calls were adopted from that table, with D and trimming inferred from the DNA. The sample shows around 140,000 clones, 75% to 85% of them seen only once.

The V and J genes are TRBV5-6 and TRBJ1-5; no clear D. The TCR was taken from a woman aged 18 to 35 in good health and CMV-seropositive. Sequences were obtained from PBMCs. The CDR3, as DNA: TGTGCCAGCAGCTTGGGCGGGTCACTGGTCAATCAGCCCCAGCATTTT. Its translation is CASSLGGSLVNQPQHF.